Sequencing of this T cell receptor (beta chain) was carried out in a study of PD-L1 blockade in urothelial cancer. Looking at the study overall: Patients had been given 0 to 3 earlier chemotherapy regimens.

Some clones are missing from TCRdb's copy, which holds only in-frame ones; the method was immunoSEQ multiplex PCR. Here the sample spans some 66,000 clones, approximately 84% being singletons. This clone was observed a handful of times. V shed 3 bases and J shed 3 bases, with 23 bases lying between them. Per the germline V gene, CDR1 is LGHNA and CDR2 is YSLEER. This CDR3 region has 18 residues. Specified time point: pretreatment peripheral blood. The rearrangement joins TRBV4-3 to TRBJ1-2; possibly TRBD1 for D (5 bases). The receptor was isolated from a man aged 60 to 69 with urothelial cancer. Sequenced here: PBMCs, sampled around atezolizumab (anti-PD-L1) treatment. CDR3 region: CASSQEGPGQNMDYGYTF. CDR3 sequence (DNA): TGCGCCAGCAGCCAGGAGGGACCGGGCCAGAATATGGACTATGGCTACACCTTC.